This T cell receptor beta chain appears in the sequencing data of a study of cytomegalovirus exposure and HLA in healthy donors. The PCR made use of 60 Vbeta and 13 Jbeta primers. Repertoires were generated with immunoSEQ multiplex PCR, while TCRdb's copy carries only in-frame clones and drops some. The sample yields about 160,000 clones, approximately 75% seen once. Sequenced sample: PBMCs. This TCR was recovered from a man aged 45 to 65 in good health and CMV-seropositive.

Written as DNA, the CDR3 is TGTGCCAGCAGTCAGTCTAGCGGGGTTTTTCAAGAGACCCAGTACTTC. The encoded protein is CASSQSSGVFQETQYF. The chain has TRBV6-6 and TRBJ2-5, with 9 bases fitting TRBD2. Losses at the gene ends were 5 bases for V and 2 bases for J; bases not matched to a gene: 9. In germline, CDR1 is MNHNY, CDR2 SVGAGI (reference sequence). The CDR3 contains 16 residues.